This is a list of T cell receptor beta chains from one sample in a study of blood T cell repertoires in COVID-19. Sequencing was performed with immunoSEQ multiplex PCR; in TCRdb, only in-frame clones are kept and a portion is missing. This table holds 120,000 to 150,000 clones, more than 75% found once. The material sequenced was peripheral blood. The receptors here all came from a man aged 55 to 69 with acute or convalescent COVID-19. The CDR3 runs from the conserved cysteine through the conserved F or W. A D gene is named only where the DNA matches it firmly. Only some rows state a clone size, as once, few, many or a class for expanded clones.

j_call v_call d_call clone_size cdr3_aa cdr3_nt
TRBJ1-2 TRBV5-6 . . CASSLDSLYGYTF TGTGCCAGCAGCTTGGACAGCCTCTATGGCTACACCTTC
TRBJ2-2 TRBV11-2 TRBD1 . CASSLRQGAAGELFF TGTGCCAGCAGCCTTAGACAGGGGGCGGCCGGGGAGCTGTTTTTT
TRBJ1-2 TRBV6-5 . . CASSYAGSYYGYTF TGTGCCAGCAGTTACGCAGGGTCATACTATGGCTACACCTTC
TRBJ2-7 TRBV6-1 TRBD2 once CASSEVLAGTYEQYF TGTGCCAGCAGTGAAGTACTAGCGGGAACCTACGAGCAGTACTTC
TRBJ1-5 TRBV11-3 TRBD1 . CASSLDSHDRGHNQPQHF TGTGCCAGCAGCTTAGACTCACACGACAGGGGGCACAATCAGCCCCAGCATTTT
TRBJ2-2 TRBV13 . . CASTVTGGSTGELFF TGTGCCAGCACCGTAACTGGGGGCAGCACCGGGGAGCTGTTTTTT
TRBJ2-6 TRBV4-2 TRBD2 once CASSQVAGLSSGANVLTF TGTGCCAGCAGCCAAGTAGCGGGGCTAAGCTCTGGGGCCAACGTCCTGACTTTC
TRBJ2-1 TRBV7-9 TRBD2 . CASSPGGAGGYNEQFF TGTGCCAGCAGCCCAGGAGGTGCGGGGGGATACAATGAGCAGTTCTTC
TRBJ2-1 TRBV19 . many CASMAGKEINEQFF TGTGCCAGTATGGCGGGTAAAGAGATCAATGAGCAGTTCTTC
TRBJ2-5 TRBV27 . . CASSLYTGSRETQYF TGTGCCAGCAGTTTATATACAGGGTCTCGGGAGACCCAGTACTTC
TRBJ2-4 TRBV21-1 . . CARRVAGGELVLAKNIQYF TGTGCCAGAAGGGTAGCGGGAGGAGAGCTAGTACTAGCCAAAAACATTCAGTACTTC
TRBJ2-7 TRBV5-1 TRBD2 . CASSSGTSGVAYEQYF TGCGCCAGCAGCTCAGGGACTAGCGGGGTCGCCTACGAGCAGTACTTC
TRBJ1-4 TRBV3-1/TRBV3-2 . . CASSPRQGWEKLFF TGTGCCAGCAGCCCCCGCCAGGGTTGGGAAAAACTGTTTTTT
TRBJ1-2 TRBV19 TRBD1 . CASSPWRDRGLYGYTF TGTGCCAGTAGTCCCTGGAGGGACAGGGGCCTCTATGGCTACACCTTC
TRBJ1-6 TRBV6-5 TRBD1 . CASSYRVNRGNSPLHF TGTGCCAGCAGTTACCGGGTCAACAGGGGCAATTCACCCCTCCACTTT